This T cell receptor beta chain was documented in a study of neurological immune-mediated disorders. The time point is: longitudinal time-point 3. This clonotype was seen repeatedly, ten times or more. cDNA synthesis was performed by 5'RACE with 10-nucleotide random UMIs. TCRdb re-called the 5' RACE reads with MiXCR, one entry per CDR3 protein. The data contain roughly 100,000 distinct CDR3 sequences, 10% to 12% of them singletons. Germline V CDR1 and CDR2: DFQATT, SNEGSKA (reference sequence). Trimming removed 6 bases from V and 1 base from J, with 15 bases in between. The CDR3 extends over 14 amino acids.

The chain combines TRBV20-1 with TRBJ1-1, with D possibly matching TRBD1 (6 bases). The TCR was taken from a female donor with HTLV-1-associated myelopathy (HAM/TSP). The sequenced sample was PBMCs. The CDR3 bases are TGCAGTGCCAAGGGACAAGGTGGGAACACTGAAGCTTTCTTT. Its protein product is CSAKGQGGNTEAFF.